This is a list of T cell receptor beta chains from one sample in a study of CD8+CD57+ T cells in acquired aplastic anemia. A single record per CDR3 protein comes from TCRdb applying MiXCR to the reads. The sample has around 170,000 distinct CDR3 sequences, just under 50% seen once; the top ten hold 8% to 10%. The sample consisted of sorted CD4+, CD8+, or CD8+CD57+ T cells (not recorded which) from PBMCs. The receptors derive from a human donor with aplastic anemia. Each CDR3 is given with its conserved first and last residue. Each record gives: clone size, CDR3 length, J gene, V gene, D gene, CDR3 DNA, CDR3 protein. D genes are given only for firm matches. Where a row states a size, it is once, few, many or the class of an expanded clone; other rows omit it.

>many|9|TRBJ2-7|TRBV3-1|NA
TGTGCCAGCCGCTGGGAGCAGTACTTC
CASRWEQYF
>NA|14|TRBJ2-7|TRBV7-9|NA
TGTGCCAGCAGCCGCCCAGAAGGGTTATACGAGCAGTACTTC
CASSRPEGLYEQYF
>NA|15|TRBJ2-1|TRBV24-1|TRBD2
TGTGCCACCAGTGCTGGTGGACTAGCCTACAATGAGCAGTTCTTC
CATSAGGLAYNEQFF
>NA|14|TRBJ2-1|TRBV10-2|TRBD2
TGCGCCAGCAGCCCGGGACTAGGAGAGGCTGAGCAGTTCTTC
CASSPGLGEAEQFF
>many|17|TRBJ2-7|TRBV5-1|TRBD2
TGCGCCAGCAGCGTGGGACTAGCGGGAGGGCTTTGGGACGAGCAGTACTTC
CASSVGLAGGLWDEQYF
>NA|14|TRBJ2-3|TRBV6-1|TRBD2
TGTGCCAGCAGGAGGACTAGCGACACAGATACGCAGTATTTT
CASRRTSDTDTQYF
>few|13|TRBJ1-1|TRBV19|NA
TGTGCCAGTAGTATCACCATGAACACTGAAGCTTTCTTT
CASSITMNTEAFF
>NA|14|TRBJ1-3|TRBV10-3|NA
TGTGCCATCAGTGATTGGGGGGTCGGAAACACCATATATTTT
CAISDWGVGNTIYF
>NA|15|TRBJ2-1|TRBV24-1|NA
TGTGCCACCAGTGAAGAGGGAGCCACCTACAATGAGCAGTTCTTC
CATSEEGATYNEQFF
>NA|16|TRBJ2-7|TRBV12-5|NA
TGTGCTAGTGGTACCGGCCCGGGTTTGGGCTCCTACGAGCAGTACTTC
CASGTGPGLGSYEQYF
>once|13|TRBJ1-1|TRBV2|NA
TGTGCCAGCAGTGGGACGCCAAGAACTGAAGCTTTCTTT
CASSGTPRTEAFF
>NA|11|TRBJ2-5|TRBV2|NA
TGTGCCTGCAGTTACCAAGAGACTCAGTACTTC
CACSYQETQYF
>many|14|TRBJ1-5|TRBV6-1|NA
TGTGCCAGCAGGACACAGGGAAGCAATCAGCCCCAGCATTTT
CASRTQGSNQPQHF
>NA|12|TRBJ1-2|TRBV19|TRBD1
TGTGCCAGTAGACAGGGGGATGGTGGCTACACCTTC
CASRQGDGGYTF
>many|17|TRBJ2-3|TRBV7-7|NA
TGTGCTAGCAGCTTAGCGGATGTCGACAGGGTAACAGATACGCAGTATTTT
CASSLADVDRVTDTQYF
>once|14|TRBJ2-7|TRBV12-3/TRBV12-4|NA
TGTGCCAGCAGTTTATCGTGGGGAGGAGTCGAGCAGTACTTC
CASSLSWGGVEQYF
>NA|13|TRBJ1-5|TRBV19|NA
TGTGCCAGTAGTAACGGGCTCTGGGAGCCCCAGCATTTT
CASSNGLWEPQHF
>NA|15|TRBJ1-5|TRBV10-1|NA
TGCGCCAACAGAATACAGGACCCGGGCAATCAGCCCCAGCATTTT
CANRIQDPGNQPQHF
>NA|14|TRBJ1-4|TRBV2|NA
TGTGCCAGCCGGGGGGACGGGGGATGGGAAAAACTGTTTTTT
CASRGDGGWEKLFF
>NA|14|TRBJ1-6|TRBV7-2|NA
TGTGCCAGCAGCTCCCGAGAACTTAATTCACCCCTCCACTTT
CASSSRELNSPLHF
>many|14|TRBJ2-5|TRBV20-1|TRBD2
TGCAGTGCTAGAGTGAGCGGGAGTATGGAGACCCAGTACTTC
CSARVSGSMETQYF
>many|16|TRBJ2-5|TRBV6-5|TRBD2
TGTGCCAGCAGTTACGAGGCGGGAGGACCGCCCAGGACCCAGTACTTC
CASSYEAGGPPRTQYF
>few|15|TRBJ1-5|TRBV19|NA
TGTGCCAGTAGTACACGGGGTAGAGGGGATCAGCCCCAGCATTTT
CASSTRGRGDQPQHF
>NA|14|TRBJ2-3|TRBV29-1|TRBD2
TGCAGTGGTCCTCTAGCGGAGCCCACAGATACGCAGTATTTT
CSGPLAEPTDTQYF
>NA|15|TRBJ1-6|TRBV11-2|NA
TGTGCCAGCAGCTTAGAGAGCAGTTTTGGATCACCCCTCCACTTT
CASSLESSFGSPLHF
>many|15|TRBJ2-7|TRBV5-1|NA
TGCGCCAGCAGCACCACGACAGGAGCCTCCTACGAGCAGTACTTC
CASSTTTGASYEQYF
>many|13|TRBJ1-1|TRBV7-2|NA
TGTGCCGGCAGCCTGGCCAGGGGAACTGAAGCTTTCTTT
CAGSLARGTEAFF
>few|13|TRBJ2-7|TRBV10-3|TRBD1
TGTGCCATCAGCCCGGGACAGGGCTACGAGCAGTACTTC
CAISPGQGYEQYF
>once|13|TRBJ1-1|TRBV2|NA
TGTGCCAGCATGACAGGCGCGCTCACTGAAGCTTTCTTT
CASMTGALTEAFF
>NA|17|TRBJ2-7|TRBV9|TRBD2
TGTGCCAGCAGCGTTGAAGATCCGGGGGGAAGCTCCTACGAGCAGTACTTC
CASSVEDPGGSSYEQYF
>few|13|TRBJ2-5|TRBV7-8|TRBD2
TGTGCCAGTCACCCGGGGGGTGGAGAGACCCAGTACTTC
CASHPGGGETQYF
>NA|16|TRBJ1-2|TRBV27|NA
TGTGCCAGCAGTGGTCCCCCGGGGGGATTGGGCTATGGCTACACCTTC
CASSGPPGGLGYGYTF